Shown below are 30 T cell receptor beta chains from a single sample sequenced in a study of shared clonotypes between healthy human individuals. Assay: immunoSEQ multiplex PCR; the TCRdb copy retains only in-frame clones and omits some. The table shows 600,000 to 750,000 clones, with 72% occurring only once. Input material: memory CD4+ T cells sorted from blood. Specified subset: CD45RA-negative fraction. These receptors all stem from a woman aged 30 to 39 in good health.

This CDR3 is CAWSVGGGELFF. The DNA for the CDR3 is TGTGCCTGGAGTGTCGGGGGCGGGGAGCTGTTTTTT. The gene calls are TRBV30 and TRBJ2-2; D is possibly TRBD2 (6 bases). V shed 0 bases and J shed 7 bases, with 6 bases lying between them. This CDR3 has 12 residues. Germline-derived CDR1 and CDR2 are GTSNPN and SVGIG (reference sequence). The full variable domain, with the rest looked up from reference TRBV30 and TRBJ2-2, is SQTIHQWPATLVQPVGSPLSLECTVEGTSNPNLYWYRQAAGRGLQLLFYSVGIGQISSEVPQNLSASRPQDRQFILSSKKLLLSDSGFYLCAWSVGGGELFFGEGSRLTVL.

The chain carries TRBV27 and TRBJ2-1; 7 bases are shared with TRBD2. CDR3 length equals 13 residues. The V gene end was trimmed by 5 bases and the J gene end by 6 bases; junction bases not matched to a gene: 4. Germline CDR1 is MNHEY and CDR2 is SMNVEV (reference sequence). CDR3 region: CASSPWTSNEQFF. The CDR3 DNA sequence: TGTGCCAGCAGTCCCTGGACTAGCAATGAGCAGTTCTTC.

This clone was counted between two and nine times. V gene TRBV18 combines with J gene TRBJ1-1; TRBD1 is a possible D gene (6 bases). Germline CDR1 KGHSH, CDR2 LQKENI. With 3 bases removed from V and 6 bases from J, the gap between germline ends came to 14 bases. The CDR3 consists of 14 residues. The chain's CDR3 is CASSPNVQGAEAFF. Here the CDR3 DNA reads TGTGCCAGCTCACCGAACGTACAGGGCGCTGAAGCTTTCTTT.

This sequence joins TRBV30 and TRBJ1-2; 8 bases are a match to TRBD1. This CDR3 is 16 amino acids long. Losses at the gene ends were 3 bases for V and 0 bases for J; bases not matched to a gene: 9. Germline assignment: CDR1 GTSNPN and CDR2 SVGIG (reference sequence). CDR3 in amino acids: CAWSQTGTGANYGYTF. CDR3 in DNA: TGTGCCTGGAGCCAGACCGGGACAGGAGCTAACTATGGCTACACCTTC.

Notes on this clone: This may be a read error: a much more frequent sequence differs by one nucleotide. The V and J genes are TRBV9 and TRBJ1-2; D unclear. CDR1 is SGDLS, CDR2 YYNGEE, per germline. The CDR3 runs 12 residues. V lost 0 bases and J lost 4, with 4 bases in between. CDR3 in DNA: TGTGCCAGCAGCGTAGACAGCTATGGCTACACCTTC. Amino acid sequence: CASSVDSYGYTF.

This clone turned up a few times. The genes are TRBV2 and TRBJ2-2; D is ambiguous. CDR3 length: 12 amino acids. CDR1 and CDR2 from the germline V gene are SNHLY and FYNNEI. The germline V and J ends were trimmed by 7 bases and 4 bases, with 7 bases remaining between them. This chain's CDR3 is CASTTTTGELFF. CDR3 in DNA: TGTGCCAGCACCACCACCACCGGGGAGCTGTTTTTT.

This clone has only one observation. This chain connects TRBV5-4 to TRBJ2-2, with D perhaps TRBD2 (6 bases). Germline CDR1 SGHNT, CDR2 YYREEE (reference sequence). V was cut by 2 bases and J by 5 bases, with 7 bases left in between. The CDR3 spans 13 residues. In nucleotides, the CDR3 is TGTGCCAGCAGCTTTGGGGGGACCGGGGAGCTGTTTTTT. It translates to CASSFGGTGELFF.

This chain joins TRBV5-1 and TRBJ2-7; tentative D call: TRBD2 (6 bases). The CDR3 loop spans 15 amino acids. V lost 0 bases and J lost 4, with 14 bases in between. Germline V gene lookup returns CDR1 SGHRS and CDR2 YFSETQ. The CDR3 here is CASSLAGGSRYEQYF. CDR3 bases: TGCGCCAGCAGCTTGGCCGGAGGGTCTAGATACGAGCAGTACTTC. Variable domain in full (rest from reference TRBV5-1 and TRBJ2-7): KAGVTQTPRYLIKTRGQQVTLSCSPISGHRSVSWYQQTPGQGLQFLFEYFSETQRNKGNFPGRFSGRQFSNSRSEMNVSTLELGDSALYLCASSLAGGSRYEQYFGPGTRLTVT.

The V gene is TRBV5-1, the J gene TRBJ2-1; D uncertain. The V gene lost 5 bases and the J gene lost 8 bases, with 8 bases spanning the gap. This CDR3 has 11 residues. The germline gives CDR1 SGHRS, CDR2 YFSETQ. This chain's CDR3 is CASRDVYEQFF. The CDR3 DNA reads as TGCGCCAGCAGGGATGTGTATGAGCAGTTCTTC.

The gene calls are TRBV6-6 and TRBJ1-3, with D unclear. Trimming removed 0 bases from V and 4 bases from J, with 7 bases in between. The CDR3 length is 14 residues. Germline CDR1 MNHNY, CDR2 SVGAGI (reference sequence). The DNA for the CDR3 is TGTGCCAGCAGTTACTCGTCAGGAGGAAACACCATATATTTT. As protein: CASSYSSGGNTIYF.

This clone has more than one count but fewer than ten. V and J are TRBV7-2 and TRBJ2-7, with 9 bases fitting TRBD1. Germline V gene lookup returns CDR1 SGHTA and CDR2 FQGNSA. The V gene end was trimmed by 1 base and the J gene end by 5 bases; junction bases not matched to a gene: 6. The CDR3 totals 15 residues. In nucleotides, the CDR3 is TGTGCCAGCAGCTTAGGAGGACAGGGGAGAAACGAGCAGTACTTC. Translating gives CASSLGGQGRNEQYF.

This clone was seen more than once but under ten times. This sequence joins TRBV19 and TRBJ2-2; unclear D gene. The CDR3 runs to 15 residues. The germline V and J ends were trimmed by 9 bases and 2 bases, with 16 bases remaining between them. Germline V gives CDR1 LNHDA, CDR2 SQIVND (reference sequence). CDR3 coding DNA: TGTGCCAGCGAGACCTTGGAAGACAACACCGGGGAGCTGTTTTTT. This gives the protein CASETLEDNTGELFF.

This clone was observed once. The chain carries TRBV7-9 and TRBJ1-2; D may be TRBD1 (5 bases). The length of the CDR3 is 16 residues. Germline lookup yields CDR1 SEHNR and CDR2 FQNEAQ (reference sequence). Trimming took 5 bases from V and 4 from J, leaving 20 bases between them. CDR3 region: CASSPKVQGEAYGYTF. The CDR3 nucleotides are TGTGCCAGCAGCCCAAAGGTCCAGGGCGAAGCCTATGGCTACACCTTC.

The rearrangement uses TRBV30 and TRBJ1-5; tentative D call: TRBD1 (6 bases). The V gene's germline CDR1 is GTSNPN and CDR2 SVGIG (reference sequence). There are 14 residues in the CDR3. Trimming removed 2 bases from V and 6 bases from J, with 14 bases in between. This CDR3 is CAWSQGYQGQPQHF. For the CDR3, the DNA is TGTGCCTGGAGTCAGGGGTACCAGGGTCAGCCCCAGCATTTT.

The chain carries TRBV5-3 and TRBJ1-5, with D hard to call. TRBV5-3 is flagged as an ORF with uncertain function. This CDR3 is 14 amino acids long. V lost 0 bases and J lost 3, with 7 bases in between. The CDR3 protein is CARSLGVPNQPQHF. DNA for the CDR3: TGTGCCAGAAGCTTGGGGGTTCCCAATCAGCCCCAGCATTTT.

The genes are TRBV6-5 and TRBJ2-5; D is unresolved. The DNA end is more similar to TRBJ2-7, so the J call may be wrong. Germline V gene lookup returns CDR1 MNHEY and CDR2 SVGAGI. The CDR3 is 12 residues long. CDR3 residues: CASTSAPGEQYF. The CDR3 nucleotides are TGTGCCAGCACTTCCGCACCGGGCGAGCAGTACTTC.

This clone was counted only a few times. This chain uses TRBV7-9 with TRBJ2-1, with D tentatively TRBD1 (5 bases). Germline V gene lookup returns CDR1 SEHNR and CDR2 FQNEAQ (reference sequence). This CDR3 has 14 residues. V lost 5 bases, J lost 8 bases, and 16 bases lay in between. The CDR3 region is CASSTLNRIHEQFF. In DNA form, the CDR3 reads TGTGCCAGCAGCACCCTTAACAGGATCCATGAGCAGTTCTTC.

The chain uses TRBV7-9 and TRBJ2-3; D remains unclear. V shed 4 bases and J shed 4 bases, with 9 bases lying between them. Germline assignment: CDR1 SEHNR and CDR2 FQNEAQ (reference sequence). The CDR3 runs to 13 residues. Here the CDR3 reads CASSYLLADTQYF. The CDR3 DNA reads TGTGCCAGCAGCTACCTACTCGCAGATACGCAGTATTTT.

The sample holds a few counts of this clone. In DNA form, the CDR3 reads TGTGCCAGCAGCCCAGGGACTAGCGGGAGTTTTGTGGATACGCAGTATTTT. Protein: CASSPGTSGSFVDTQYF. The chain links TRBV27 to TRBJ2-3; 14 bases align to TRBD2. Germline CDR1 reads MNHEY; CDR2 reads SMNVEV (reference sequence). V trimming: 6 bases; J trimming: 6 bases; junction bases outside the gene matches: 11. The CDR3 spans 17 residues.

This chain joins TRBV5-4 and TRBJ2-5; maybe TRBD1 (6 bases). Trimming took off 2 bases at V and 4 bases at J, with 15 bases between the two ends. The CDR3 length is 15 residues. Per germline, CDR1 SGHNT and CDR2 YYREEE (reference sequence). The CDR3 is CASSLGSGGGETQYF. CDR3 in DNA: TGTGCCAGCAGCTTAGGGTCTGGGGGCGGAGAGACCCAGTACTTC.

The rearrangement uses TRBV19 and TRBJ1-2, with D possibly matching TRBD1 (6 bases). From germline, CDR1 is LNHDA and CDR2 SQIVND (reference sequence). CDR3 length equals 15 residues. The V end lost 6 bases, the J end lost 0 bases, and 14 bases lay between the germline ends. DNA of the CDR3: TGTGCCAGTAGAGACCCAGGGGCGGCTAACTATGGCTACACCTTC. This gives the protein CASRDPGAANYGYTF.

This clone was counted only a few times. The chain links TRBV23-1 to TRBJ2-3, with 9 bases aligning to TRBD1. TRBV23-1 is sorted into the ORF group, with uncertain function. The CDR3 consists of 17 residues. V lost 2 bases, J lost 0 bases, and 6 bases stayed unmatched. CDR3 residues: CASSQPRDRESTDTQYF. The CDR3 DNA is TGCGCCAGCAGTCAACCCCGGGACAGGGAAAGCACAGATACGCAGTATTTT.

The CDR3 region is CATSRPGRSQETQYF. CDR3 coding DNA: TGTGCCACCAGCAGACCGGGACGGTCACAAGAGACCCAGTACTTC. This chain joins TRBV15 and TRBJ2-5; the D call may be TRBD1 or TRBD2 (5 bases each). The CDR3 is made up of 15 amino acids. V lost 2 bases and J 2 bases, leaving 12 bases between the germline ends. From germline, CDR1 is LNHNV and CDR2 YYDKDF (reference sequence).

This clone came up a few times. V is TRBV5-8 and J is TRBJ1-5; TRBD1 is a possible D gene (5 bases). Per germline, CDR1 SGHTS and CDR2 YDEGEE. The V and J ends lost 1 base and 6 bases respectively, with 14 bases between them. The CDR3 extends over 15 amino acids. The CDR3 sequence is CASSLFPGIFQPQHF. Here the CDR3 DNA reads TGTGCCAGCAGCTTGTTCCCAGGGATATTTCAGCCCCAGCATTTT.

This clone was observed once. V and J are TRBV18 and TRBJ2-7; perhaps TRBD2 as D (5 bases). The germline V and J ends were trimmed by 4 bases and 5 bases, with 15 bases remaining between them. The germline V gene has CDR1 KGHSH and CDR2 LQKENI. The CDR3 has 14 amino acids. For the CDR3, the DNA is TGTGCCAGCTCACGGGGAGATCTGCCCAACGAGCAGTACTTC. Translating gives CASSRGDLPNEQYF.

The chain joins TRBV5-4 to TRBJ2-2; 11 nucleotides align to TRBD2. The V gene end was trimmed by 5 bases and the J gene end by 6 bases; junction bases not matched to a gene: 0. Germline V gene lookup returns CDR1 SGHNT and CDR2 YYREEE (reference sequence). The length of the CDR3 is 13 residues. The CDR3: CASRLAGAGELFF. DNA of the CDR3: TGTGCCAGCAGACTAGCGGGAGCCGGGGAGCTGTTTTTT. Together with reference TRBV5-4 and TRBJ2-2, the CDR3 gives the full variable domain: ETGVTQSPTHLIKTRGQQVTLRCSSQSGHNTVSWYQQALGQGPQFIFQYYREEENGRGNFPPRFSGLQFPNYSSELNVNALELDDSALYLCASRLAGAGELFFGEGSRLTVL.

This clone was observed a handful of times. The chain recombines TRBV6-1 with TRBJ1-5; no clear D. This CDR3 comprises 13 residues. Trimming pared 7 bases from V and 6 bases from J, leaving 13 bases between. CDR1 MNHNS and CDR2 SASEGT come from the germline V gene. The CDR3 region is CASTRSIAQPQHF. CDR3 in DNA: TGTGCCAGCACAAGGTCTATCGCTCAGCCCCAGCATTTT.

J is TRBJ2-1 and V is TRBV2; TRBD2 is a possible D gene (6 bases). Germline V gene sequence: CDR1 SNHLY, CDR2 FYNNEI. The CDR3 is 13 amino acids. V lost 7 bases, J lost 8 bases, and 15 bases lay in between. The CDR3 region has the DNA TGTGCCAGCAAGACTAGTTCCCCCCATGAGCAGTTCTTC. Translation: CASKTSSPHEQFF.

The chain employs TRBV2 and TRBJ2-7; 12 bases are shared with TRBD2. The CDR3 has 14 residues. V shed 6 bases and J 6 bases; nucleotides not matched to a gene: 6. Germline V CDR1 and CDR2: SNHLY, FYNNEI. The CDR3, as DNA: TGTGCCAGCAGCGTACTAGCGGGAGGATCCGAGCAGTACTTC. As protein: CASSVLAGGSEQYF.

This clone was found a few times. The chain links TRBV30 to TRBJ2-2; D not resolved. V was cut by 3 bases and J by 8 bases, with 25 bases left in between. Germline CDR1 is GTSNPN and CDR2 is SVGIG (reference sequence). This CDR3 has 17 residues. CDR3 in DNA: TGTGCCTGGAGGCTCATATACAACGGCCTCATGGGTGGGGAGCTGTTTTTT. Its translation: CAWRLIYNGLMGGELFF.